This T cell receptor (beta chain) originates from a study of Ad26.COV2.S vaccination and SARS-CoV-2 variants. This CDR3 spans 14 amino acids. The V end was cut by 2 bases, the J end by 5 bases, with 13 bases between. Germline CDR1 reads KGHSH; CDR2 reads LQKENI. The protocol was immunoSEQ multiplex PCR, while the TCRdb copy is restricted to in-frame clones and leaves out a portion. Here the sample spans more than 300,000 clones, about 82% being singletons. Regarding treatment: some 20 received Ad26.COV2.S at low or high dose, single or two shots; roughly five received placebo; per-sample allocation not given. Day 63 after the first vaccine or placebo injection was the time point for sampling.

This rearrangement joins TRBV18 to TRBJ2-7; D tentatively reads TRBD1 or TRBD2 (5 bases each). This clonotype was sampled from a person aged 18-60 years who received the Ad26.COV2.S COVID-19 vaccine or a placebo. The sequenced sample was peripheral blood, obtained in a trial of Ad26.COV2.S vaccine versus placebo. CDR3 sequence (DNA): TGTGCCAGCTCACCAGAGGGGTATTATGACGAGCAGTACTTC. Translated: CASSPEGYYDEQYF. The variable domain in full, with the rest retrieved from reference TRBV18 and TRBJ2-7, is NAGVMQNPRHLVRRRGQEARLRCSPMKGHSHVYWYRQLPEEGLKFMVYLQKENIIDESGMPKERFSAEFPKEGPSILRIQQVVRGDSAAYFCASSPEGYYDEQYFGPGTRLTVT.